This TCR beta chain came from a study of T cells in Graves' hyperthyroidism and ophthalmopathy. General observations from the study: A model using 13 V-J features told ophthalmopathy apart from stable hyperthyroidism. Most thyroid-expanded clonotypes above 0.001 were also found in blood.

Orbital computed tomography and thyroid ultrasound, together with serum TRAb and thyroxine and clinical symptoms, were used for diagnoses. As for this clonotype: What it recognizes is unknown. At one end, the junction sequence differs from germline, possibly due to a read error.

The source material, RNA transcripts, was used to amplify TCR beta CDR3 regions. First-round RT-PCR of the TCR CDR3 relied on the HTBI primer set. TCRdb re-called the multiplex PCR reads with MiXCR, one entry per CDR3 protein. Of over 650,000 distinct CDR3 sequences listed, just under 45% were seen once; the top ten hold less than 9.5%. The sequence was obtained from an adult man with Graves' disease, either hyperthyroidism or ophthalmopathy (not recorded which). The sequencing sample was made of peripheral blood or thyroid tissue (not recorded which).

CDR3 amino acids: CAASRDRQSNQPEHF. As DNA, the CDR3 is TGTGCCGCCAGCAGAGACAGACAGTCCAATCAGCCCGAGCATTTT. This chain links TRBV15 with TRBJ1-5, with a weak D call TRBD1 (5 bases). This CDR3 has 15 amino acids. Per the germline V gene, CDR1 is LNHNV and CDR2 is YYDKDF (reference sequence).